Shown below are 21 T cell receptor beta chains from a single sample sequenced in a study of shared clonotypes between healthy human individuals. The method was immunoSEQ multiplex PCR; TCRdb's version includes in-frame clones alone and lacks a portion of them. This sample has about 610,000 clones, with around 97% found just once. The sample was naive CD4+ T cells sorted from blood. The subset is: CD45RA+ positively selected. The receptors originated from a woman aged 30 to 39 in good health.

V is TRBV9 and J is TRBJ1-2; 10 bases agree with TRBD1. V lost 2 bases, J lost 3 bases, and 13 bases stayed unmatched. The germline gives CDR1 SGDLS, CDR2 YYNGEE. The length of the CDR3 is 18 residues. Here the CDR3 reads CASSVDPDRDRGYYGYTF. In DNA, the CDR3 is TGTGCCAGCAGCGTCGATCCAGACCGGGACAGGGGCTACTATGGCTACACCTTC.

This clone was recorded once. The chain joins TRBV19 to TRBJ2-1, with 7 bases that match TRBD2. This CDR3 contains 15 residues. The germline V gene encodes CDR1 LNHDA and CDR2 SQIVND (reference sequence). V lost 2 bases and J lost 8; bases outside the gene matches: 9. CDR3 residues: CASSISGLGWYEQFF. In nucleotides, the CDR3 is TGTGCCAGTAGTATATCAGGACTAGGGTGGTATGAGCAGTTCTTC.

The CDR3, as DNA: TGTGCCAGCAGCTTAAACTCCGGGGAGCTGTTTTTT. This translates into CASSLNSGELFF. The J gene is TRBJ2-2, the V gene TRBV7-3; no firm D call. This CDR3 comprises 12 residues. Trimming took 1 base from V and 6 from J, leaving 3 bases between them. Per the germline V gene, CDR1 is SGHTA and CDR2 is FQGTGA.

The CDR3 DNA sequence: TGCGCCAGCAGCCATACCCTCCGGGACAAAAAACATGGCTACACCTTC. This gives the protein CASSHTLRDKKHGYTF. The V gene is TRBV4-1, the J gene TRBJ1-2, with D possibly being TRBD1 (6 bases). From germline, CDR1 is MGHRA and CDR2 YSYEKL. This CDR3 comprises 16 residues. V was clipped by 3 bases and J by 6 bases, with 20 bases between them.

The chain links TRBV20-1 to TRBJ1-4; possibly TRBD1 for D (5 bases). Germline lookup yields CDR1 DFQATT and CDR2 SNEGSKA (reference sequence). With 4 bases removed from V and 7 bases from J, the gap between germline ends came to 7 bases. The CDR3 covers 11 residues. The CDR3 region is CSAMRGEKLFF. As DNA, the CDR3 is TGCAGTGCTATGAGGGGTGAAAAACTGTTTTTT.

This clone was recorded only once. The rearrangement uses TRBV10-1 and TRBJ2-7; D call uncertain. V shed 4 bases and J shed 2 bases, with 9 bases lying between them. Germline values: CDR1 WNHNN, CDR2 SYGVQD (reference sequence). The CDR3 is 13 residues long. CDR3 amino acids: CASSGTETYEQYF. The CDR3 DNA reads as TGCGCCAGCAGTGGCACAGAGACCTACGAGCAGTACTTC.

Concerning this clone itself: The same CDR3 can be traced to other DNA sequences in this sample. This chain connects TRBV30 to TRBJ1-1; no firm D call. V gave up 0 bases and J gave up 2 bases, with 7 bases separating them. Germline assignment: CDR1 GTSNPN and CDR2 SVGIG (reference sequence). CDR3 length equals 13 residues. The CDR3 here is CAWSVSLNTEAFF. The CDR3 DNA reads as TGTGCCTGGAGTGTAAGCTTAAACACTGAAGCTTTCTTT.

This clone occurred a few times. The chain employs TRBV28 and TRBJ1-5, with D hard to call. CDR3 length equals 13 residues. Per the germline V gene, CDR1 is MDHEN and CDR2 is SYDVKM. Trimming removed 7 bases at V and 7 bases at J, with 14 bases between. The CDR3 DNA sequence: TGTGCCAGCATAAGGGAGAGCGGACAGCCCCAGCATTTT. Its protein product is CASIRESGQPQHF.

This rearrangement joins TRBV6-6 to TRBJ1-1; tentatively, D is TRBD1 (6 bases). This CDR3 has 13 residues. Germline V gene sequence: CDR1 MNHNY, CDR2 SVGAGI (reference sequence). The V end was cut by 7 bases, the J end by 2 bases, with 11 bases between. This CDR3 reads CASKLQGNTEAFF. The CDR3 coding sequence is TGTGCCAGCAAATTACAGGGAAACACTGAAGCTTTCTTT.

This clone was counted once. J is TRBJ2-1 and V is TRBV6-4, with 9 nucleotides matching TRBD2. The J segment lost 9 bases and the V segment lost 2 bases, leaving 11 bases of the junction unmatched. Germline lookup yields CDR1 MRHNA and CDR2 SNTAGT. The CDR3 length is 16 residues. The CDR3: CASSDTTSGGRGEQFF. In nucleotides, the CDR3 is TGTGCCAGCAGTGACACGACTAGCGGAGGACGGGGTGAGCAGTTCTTC.

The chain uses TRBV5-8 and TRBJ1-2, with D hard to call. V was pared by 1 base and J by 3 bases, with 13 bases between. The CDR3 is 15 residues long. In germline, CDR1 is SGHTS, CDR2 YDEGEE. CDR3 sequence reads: CASSLIHSGYYGYTF. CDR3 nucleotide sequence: TGTGCCAGCAGCTTGATCCACAGCGGCTACTATGGCTACACCTTC. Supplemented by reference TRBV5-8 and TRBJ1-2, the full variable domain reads EAGVTQSPTHLIKTRGQQATLRCSPISGHTSVYWYQQALGLGLQFLLWYDEGEERNRGNFPPRFSGRQFPNYSSELNVNALELEDSALYLCASSLIHSGYYGYTFGSGTRLTVV.

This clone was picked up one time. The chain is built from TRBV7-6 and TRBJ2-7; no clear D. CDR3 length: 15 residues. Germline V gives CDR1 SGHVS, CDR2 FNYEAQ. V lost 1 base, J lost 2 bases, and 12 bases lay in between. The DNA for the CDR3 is TGTGCCAGCAGCTTAGACCCCACGTTACCCTACGAGCAGTACTTC. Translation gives CASSLDPTLPYEQYF.

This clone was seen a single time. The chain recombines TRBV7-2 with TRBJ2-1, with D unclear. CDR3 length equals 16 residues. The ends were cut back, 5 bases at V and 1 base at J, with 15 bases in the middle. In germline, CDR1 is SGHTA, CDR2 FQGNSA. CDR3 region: CASSARPLGSYNEQFF. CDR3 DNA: TGTGCCAGCAGCGCCCGGCCCCTGGGATCCTACAATGAGCAGTTCTTC.

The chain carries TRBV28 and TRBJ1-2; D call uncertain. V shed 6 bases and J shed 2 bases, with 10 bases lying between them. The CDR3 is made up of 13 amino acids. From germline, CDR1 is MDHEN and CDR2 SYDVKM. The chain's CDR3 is CASRVTINYGYTF. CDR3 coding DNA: TGTGCCAGCAGGGTCACGATCAACTATGGCTACACCTTC.

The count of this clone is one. The CDR3, as DNA: TGTGCCACCAGCAGAGACAGGGGTTTTAGCGACGAGCAGTACTTC. Its protein product is CATSRDRGFSDEQYF. The chain is built from TRBV15 and TRBJ2-7; perhaps TRBD1 as D (6 bases). V was trimmed by 0 bases and J by 5 bases, leaving 14 bases between them. Germline values: CDR1 LNHNV, CDR2 YYDKDF (reference sequence). The CDR3 is 15 amino acids.

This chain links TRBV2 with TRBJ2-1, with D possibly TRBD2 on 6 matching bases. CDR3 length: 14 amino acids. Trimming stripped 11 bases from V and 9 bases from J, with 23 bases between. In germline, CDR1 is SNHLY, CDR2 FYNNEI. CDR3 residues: CAAGVAQGGGEQFF. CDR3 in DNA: TGTGCCGCCGGGGTCGCCCAGGGAGGAGGTGAGCAGTTCTTC.

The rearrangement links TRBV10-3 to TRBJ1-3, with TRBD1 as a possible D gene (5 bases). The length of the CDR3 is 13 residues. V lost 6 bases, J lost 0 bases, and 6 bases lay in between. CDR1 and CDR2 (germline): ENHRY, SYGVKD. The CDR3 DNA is TGTGCCATCAGCGGGGGCTCTGGAAACACCATATATTTT. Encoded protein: CAISGGSGNTIYF.

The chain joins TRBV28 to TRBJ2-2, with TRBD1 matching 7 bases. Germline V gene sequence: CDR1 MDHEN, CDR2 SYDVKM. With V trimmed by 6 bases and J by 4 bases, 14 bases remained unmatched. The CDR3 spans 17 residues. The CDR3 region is CASSPGDEGQSTGELFF. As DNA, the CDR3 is TGTGCCAGCAGCCCTGGGGACGAGGGACAGTCCACCGGGGAGCTGTTTTTT.

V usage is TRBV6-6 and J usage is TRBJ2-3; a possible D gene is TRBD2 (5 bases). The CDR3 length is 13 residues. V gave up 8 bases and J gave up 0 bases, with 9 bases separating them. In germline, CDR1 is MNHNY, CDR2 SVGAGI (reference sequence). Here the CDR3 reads CASGWTSTDTQYF. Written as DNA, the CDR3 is TGTGCCAGCGGATGGACTAGCACAGATACGCAGTATTTT.

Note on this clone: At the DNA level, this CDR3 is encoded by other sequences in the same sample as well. The CDR3 nucleotides are TGTGCCATCAGTGAGGGACAGGGAAATCAGCCCCAGCATTTT. Translated, it gives CAISEGQGNQPQHF. This chain links TRBV10-3 with TRBJ1-5; 8 bases line up with TRBD1. This CDR3 has 14 residues. CDR1 is ENHRY, CDR2 SYGVKD, per germline. After removal of 2 bases from V and 4 bases from J, the junction contained 1 base not matched to a gene.

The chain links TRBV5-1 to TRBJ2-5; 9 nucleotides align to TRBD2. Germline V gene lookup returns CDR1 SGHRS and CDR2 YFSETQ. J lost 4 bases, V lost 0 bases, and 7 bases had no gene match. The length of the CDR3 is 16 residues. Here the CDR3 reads CASSLDASGIRETQYF. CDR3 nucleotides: TGCGCCAGCAGCTTGGATGCTAGCGGGATCCGAGAGACCCAGTACTTC. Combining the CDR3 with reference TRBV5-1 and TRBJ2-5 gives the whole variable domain KAGVTQTPRYLIKTRGQQVTLSCSPISGHRSVSWYQQTPGQGLQFLFEYFSETQRNKGNFPGRFSGRQFSNSRSEMNVSTLELGDSALYLCASSLDASGIRETQYFGPGTRLLVL.